This record looks at one TCR beta chain sequence and its context. Its antigen is as yet unknown. The sample comes from a study of shared clonotypes between healthy human individuals. Overall study context: CD4 naive cells filled three plates per donor, CD4 memory three, CD8 naive two and CD8 memory one.

The assay used deep level. The table came from immunoSEQ multiplex PCR; TCRdb's copy has only in-frame clones and leaves some out. The sample holds about 2 million clones, approximately 94% seen once. Naive CD8 isolation took CD45RO-negative cells positively selected for CCR7 and excluded terminally differentiated effector memory CD45RA+ cells. The donor population consisted of healthy HIV-negative adults with no recent acute infections or vaccinations. Study conclusions and caveats: Approximately 5.3% was the fraction of naive CD4 clonotypes found shared across a handful of donors.

Sequencing input: naive CD8+ T cells sorted from blood. The source is a young man in good health.

DNA of the CDR3: TGCGCCAGCAGTGAGAGGGAAACTAATGAAAAACTGTTTTTT. Its translation: CASSERETNEKLFF. The chain couples TRBV10-2 to TRBJ1-4, with D hard to call. The CDR3 length is 14 residues. In germline, CDR1 is WSHSY, CDR2 SAAADI. The V end lost 2 bases, the J end lost 1 base, and 5 bases lay between the germline ends.